This entry is about one TCR beta chain. The data derive from a study of cytomegalovirus exposure and HLA in healthy donors. In the PCR, 60 Vbeta and 13 Jbeta primers were used. Here immunoSEQ multiplex PCR was the method, and the copy in TCRdb shows in-frame clones only, minus some. The top ten hold under 3% of the sample, which has roughly 92,000 clones, about 8% seen once. Trimming took 10 bases from V and 3 from J, leaving 12 bases between them. The CDR3 consists of 13 residues. Looked up from germline, CDR1 is LNHDA and CDR2 is SQIVND (reference sequence). The clonotype was recovered from a man in his fifties in good health and CMV-seronegative. J is TRBJ1-4 and V is TRBV19; D perhaps matches TRBD1 (6 bases). Source material: PBMCs. In DNA, the CDR3 is TGTGCCACCCAGGGGACACCTAATGAAAAACTGTTTTTT. Amino acids: CATQGTPNEKLFF.